This TCR beta chain was captured by sequencing in a study of blood T cell repertoires in COVID-19. The wider study: The analysed material was cDNA or gDNA that came from T cells, B-cell-depleted T cells, or PBMCs.

Germline CDR1 is KGHSH and CDR2 is LQKENI. The germline V and J ends were trimmed by 0 bases and 0 bases, with 6 bases remaining between them. The CDR3 is 15 residues long. Some clones are missing from TCRdb's copy, which holds only in-frame ones; the method was immunoSEQ multiplex PCR. Of approximately 80,000 clones listed, roughly four fifths were seen once; the top ten hold roughly a tenth. The TCR originated in a man aged 60-69 years with acute or convalescent COVID-19. Sequencing was carried out using peripheral blood. This sequence joins TRBV18 and TRBJ2-4; D not certain. CDR3 nucleotides: TGTGCCAGCTCACCACCACAGCTAGCCAAAAACATTCAGTACTTC. Translated, it gives CASSPPQLAKNIQYF. The variable domain in full, with the rest retrieved from reference TRBV18 and TRBJ2-4, is NAGVMQNPRHLVRRRGQEARLRCSPMKGHSHVYWYRQLPEEGLKFMVYLQKENIIDESGMPKERFSAEFPKEGPSILRIQQVVRGDSAAYFCASSPPQLAKNIQYFGAGTRLSVL.